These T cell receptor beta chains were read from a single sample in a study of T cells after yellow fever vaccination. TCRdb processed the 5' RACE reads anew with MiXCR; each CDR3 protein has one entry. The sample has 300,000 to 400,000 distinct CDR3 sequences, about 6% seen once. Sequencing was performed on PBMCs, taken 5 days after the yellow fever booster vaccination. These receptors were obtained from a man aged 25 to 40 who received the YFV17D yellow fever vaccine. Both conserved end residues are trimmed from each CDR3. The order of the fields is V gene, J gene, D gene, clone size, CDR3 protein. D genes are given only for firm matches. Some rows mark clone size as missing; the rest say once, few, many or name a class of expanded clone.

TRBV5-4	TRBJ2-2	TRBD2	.	ASSRLIAGGPGELF
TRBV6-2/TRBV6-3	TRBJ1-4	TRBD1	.	ASSSARTGRNEKLF
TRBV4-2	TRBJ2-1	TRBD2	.	ASSISGRTNPYNEQF
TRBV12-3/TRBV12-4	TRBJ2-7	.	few	ASRPSAGNYEQY
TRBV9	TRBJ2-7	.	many	ASSEGVKGHEQY
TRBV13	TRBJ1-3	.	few	ASSFGARGNTIY
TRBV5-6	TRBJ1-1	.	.	ASSFFNDRNTEAF
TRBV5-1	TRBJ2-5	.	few	ASTTGSGETQY
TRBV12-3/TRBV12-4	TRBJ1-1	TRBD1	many	ASSLGQGHTEAF
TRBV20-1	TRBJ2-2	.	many	SARDTGSTGELF
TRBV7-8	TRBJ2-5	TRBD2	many	ASSYRRGLAGVTETQY
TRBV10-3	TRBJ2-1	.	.	AITELSRNEQF
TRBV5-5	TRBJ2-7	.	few	ASSFHPIQNYEQY
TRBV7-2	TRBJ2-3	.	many	ASSVLGAGVADTQY
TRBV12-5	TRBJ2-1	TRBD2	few	ASGLVPKGLAGGPSGNEQF
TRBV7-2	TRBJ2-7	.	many	ASSSGTSYEQY